The next 4 T cell receptor beta chains were all read from a single sample in a study of blood T cell repertoires in COVID-19. Measured with immunoSEQ multiplex PCR; TCRdb has only the in-frame clones, and not every one. The sample lists about 89,000 clones; around 72% were seen once. Sequencing was carried out using peripheral blood. Receptors were obtained from a woman aged 80 or older with acute or convalescent COVID-19.

This chain joins TRBV2 and TRBJ1-1, with TRBD1 as a possible D gene (5 bases). Looked up from germline, CDR1 is SNHLY and CDR2 is FYNNEI. V gave up 6 bases and J gave up 0 bases, with 11 bases separating them. The CDR3 has 14 amino acids. The CDR3 DNA reads as TGTGCCAGCAGCAACAGGCTGATGAACACTGAAGCTTTCTTT. This gives the protein CASSNRLMNTEAFF.

The chain links TRBV30 to TRBJ2-5, with 9 bases fitting TRBD1. The ends lost 0 bases at V and 5 bases at J; junction bases unmatched: 4. CDR1 and CDR2 (germline): GTSNPN, SVGIG (reference sequence). The CDR3 has 14 amino acids. The CDR3 loop is CAWSVQGARETQYF. DNA for the CDR3: TGTGCCTGGAGTGTACAGGGGGCTCGGGAGACCCAGTACTTC.

V and J are TRBV18 and TRBJ2-7, with 10 bases aligning to TRBD2. Germline values: CDR1 KGHSH, CDR2 LQKENI. V shed 1 base and J 1 base; nucleotides not matched to a gene: 10. The CDR3 covers 18 residues. The CDR3 region has the DNA TGTGCCAGCTCACCACTCCTAAGCGGGGGGGGGCAATCCTACGAGCAGTACTTC. Encoded protein: CASSPLLSGGGQSYEQYF.

V gene TRBV10-3 combines with J gene TRBJ1-5, with D uncertain. Trimming removed 3 bases from V and 1 base from J, with 13 bases in between. The CDR3 length is 16 residues. Germline lookup yields CDR1 ENHRY and CDR2 SYGVKD. The CDR3 is CAISDRSGLSNQPQHF. CDR3 nucleotides: TGTGCCATCAGTGACCGCAGTGGGCTAAGCAATCAGCCCCAGCATTTT.